The next 30 T cell receptor beta chains were all read from a single sample in a study of beta chain features in type 1 diabetes. The study, taken as a whole, reports: TCRB CDR3s from Type 1 diabetes patients were moderately but significantly shorter in all four CD4+ subsets.

Their antigens are not known. As every portion of the isolated RNA was reverse transcribed, the sequencing read expressed TCRB transcripts. Here immunoSEQ multiplex PCR was the method, and the copy in TCRdb shows in-frame clones only, minus some. The sample has approximately 600,000 clones; 9.5% to 15% are singletons. The sample was naive CD4+ T cells from blood. These TCRs come from a man aged 30 to 39 with type 1 diabetes.

This clone was found a few times. V is TRBV27 and J is TRBJ2-7, with D perhaps given as TRBD1 or TRBD2 (5 bases each). Germline V CDR1 and CDR2: MNHEY, SMNVEV (reference sequence). The CDR3 is 14 amino acids. V lost 6 bases to trimming and J lost 2 bases, with 14 bases between them. The CDR3 DNA reads TGTGCCAGCAGAAACCGGGACGGAACCTACGAGCAGTACTTC. Protein: CASRNRDGTYEQYF.

Notes on this clone: Sequence at one end of the junction differs from germline and may be a read error. The chain uses TRBV7-7 and TRBJ2-7; 7 bases are shared with TRBD1. Germline V gene lookup returns CDR1 SSHAT and CDR2 FNYEAQ (reference sequence). This CDR3 spans 13 amino acids. CDR3 nucleotides: TGTGCTAGCAGCTTTGACAGGGCCTACGAGCAGTACTTC. This gives the protein CASSFDRAYEQYF.

V and J are TRBV19 and TRBJ2-1; tentatively, D is TRBD1 or TRBD2 (6 bases each). The CDR3 spans 12 residues. CDR1 is LNHDA, CDR2 SQIVND, per germline (reference sequence). Trimming took off 1 base at V and 16 bases at J, with 14 bases between the two ends. In nucleotides, the CDR3 is TGTGCCAGTAGTATAGTCAACGGGGGCGAATTCTTC. Amino acids: CASSIVNGGEFF.

This clone was detected only a few times. Other nucleotide sequences from this sample produce the same CDR3. The DNA of the CDR3 is TGTGCCAGCTCGCCGGGACGGGGTTACGAGCAGTACTTC. Protein product: CASSPGRGYEQYF. The chain links TRBV18 to TRBJ2-7; D tentatively reads TRBD1 or TRBD2 (5 bases each). V lost 6 bases and J lost 4, with 13 bases in between. This CDR3 comprises 13 residues. Germline loops: CDR1 KGHSH, CDR2 LQKENI. The complete variable domain, with remaining parts taken from reference TRBV18 and TRBJ2-7, reads NAGVMQNPRHLVRRRGQEARLRCSPMKGHSHVYWYRQLPEEGLKFMVYLQKENIIDESGMPKERFSAEFPKEGPSILRIQQVVRGDSAAYFCASSPGRGYEQYFGPGTRLTVT.

This chain uses TRBV10-3 with TRBJ2-1; 9 positions agree with TRBD1. Unmatched junction bases numbered 1, after V lost 6 bases and J lost 7 bases. The length of the CDR3 is 12 residues. Germline CDR1 and CDR2: ENHRY and SYGVKD. The CDR3 coding sequence is TGTGCCATCAGGGACAGGGGAAATGAGCAGTTCTTC. Protein product: CAIRDRGNEQFF.

This clone was seen more than once but under ten times. The same CDR3 arises from other DNA sequences in this sample as well. This sequence joins TRBV9 and TRBJ1-2; possible D gene TRBD1, 5 bases. The germline gives CDR1 SGDLS, CDR2 YYNGEE. The CDR3 loop spans 13 amino acids. V gave up 2 bases and J gave up 3 bases, with 8 bases separating them. The CDR3 bases are TGTGCCAGCAGCGTGGGGGAGGACTATGGCTACACCTTC. It codes for CASSVGEDYGYTF.

The rearrangement links TRBV27 to TRBJ1-5; unclear D gene. Germline V gene lookup returns CDR1 MNHEY and CDR2 SMNVEV (reference sequence). V lost 2 bases, J lost 0 bases, and 11 bases lay in between. The CDR3 length is 16 residues. CDR3 bases: TGTGCCAGCAGTTTACGTTTCGGCTATAGCAATCAGCCCCAGCATTTT. Translation gives CASSLRFGYSNQPQHF.

This clone occurred a few times. The chain combines TRBV4-3 with TRBJ2-7; D is unclear. V lost 1 base to trimming and J lost 1 base, with 11 bases between them. The germline CDR1 and CDR2 sequences are LGHNA and YSLEER. The CDR3 has 15 residues. The CDR3 sequence is CASSQGGGVSYEQYF. The CDR3, as DNA: TGCGCCAGCAGCCAAGGTGGCGGAGTTTCCTACGAGCAGTACTTC.

The J gene is TRBJ2-6, the V gene TRBV18, with D possibly called TRBD1 or TRBD2 (5 bases each). Trimming left V 10 bases short and J 3 bases short, with 16 bases between. Germline V CDR1 and CDR2: KGHSH, LQKENI. The CDR3 extends over 15 amino acids. CDR3 bases: TGTGCCACCTTGACAGAGGGGTATGGGGCCAACGTCCTGACTTTC. Its protein product is CATLTEGYGANVLTF.

This clone was recorded a few times. The genes are TRBV14 and TRBJ1-2; D is ambiguous. The ends were cut back, 3 bases at V and 8 bases at J, with 16 bases in the middle. This CDR3 spans 14 amino acids. Germline V gene sequence: CDR1 SGHDN, CDR2 FVKESK. CDR3 nucleotide sequence: TGTGCCAGCAGCCAGGTCCTGGGAAGGGCCGGCTACACCTTC. This sequence encodes CASSQVLGRAGYTF.

This clone has only a few counts. This chain joins TRBV19 and TRBJ1-5; D not resolved. This CDR3 comprises 14 residues. Per the germline V gene, CDR1 is LNHDA and CDR2 is SQIVND (reference sequence). Between the trimmed V and J ends, which lost 7 bases and 4 bases, there was a span of 14 bases. The CDR3 loop reads CASTGRTPNQPQHF. DNA of the CDR3: TGTGCCAGTACGGGCAGGACCCCGAATCAGCCCCAGCATTTT.

This clone was recorded a few times. CDR3 coding DNA: TGTGCCAGCAGCTTACCTTGGACACCCCTCCACTTT. Its translation is CASSLPWTPLHF. This chain uses TRBV14 with TRBJ1-6; D gene ambiguous. Germline lookup yields CDR1 SGHDN and CDR2 FVKESK. CDR3 length equals 12 residues. Trimming stripped 5 bases from V and 11 bases from J, with 10 bases between.

This clone was counted a few times. The chain employs TRBV18 and TRBJ2-2; D gene ambiguous. The V end was cut by 5 bases, the J end by 5 bases, with 15 bases between. This CDR3 has 15 amino acids. The germline gives CDR1 KGHSH, CDR2 LQKENI. CDR3 nucleotides: TGTGCCAGCTCAACTCGCTGGTCATCAACCGGGGAGCTGTTTTTT. Translation gives CASSTRWSSTGELFF.

This clone appeared a few times. The genes are TRBV4-3 and TRBJ2-1; 9 nucleotides line up with TRBD2. This CDR3 contains 16 residues. Per the germline V gene, CDR1 is LGHNA and CDR2 is YSLEER. Trimming removed 0 bases from V and 6 bases from J; junction bases left unmatched: 6. CDR3 nucleotides: TGCGCCAGCAGCCAAGAATCGCGGGGGGGTTTCAATGAGCAGTTCTTC. It specifies CASSQESRGGFNEQFF.

This clone has more than one count but fewer than ten. Other nucleotide sequences from this sample produce the same CDR3. This chain joins TRBV2 and TRBJ1-2; possibly TRBD1 for D (6 bases). Looked up from germline, CDR1 is SNHLY and CDR2 is FYNNEI. The CDR3 contains 11 residues. The germline V and J ends were trimmed by 7 bases and 4 bases, with 7 bases remaining between them. CDR3 residues: CASTGAYGYTF. CDR3 DNA sequence: TGTGCCAGCACGGGGGCCTATGGCTACACCTTC. Full variable domain (remainder filled in from reference TRBV2 and TRBJ1-2): EPEVTQTPSHQVTQMGQEVILRCVPISNHLYFYWYRQILGQKVEFLVSFYNNEISEKSEIFDDQFSVERPDGSNFTLKIRSTKLEDSAMYFCASTGAYGYTFGSGTRLTVV.

This clone was detected only a few times. V is TRBV7-2 and J is TRBJ1-5; 7 nucleotides line up with TRBD1. V dropped 0 bases and J dropped 4; count of bases not matched to a gene: 3. From germline, CDR1 is SGHTA and CDR2 FQGNSA. The CDR3 is 15 residues long. CDR3 nucleotide sequence: TGTGCCAGCAGCTTAGCAGGGGGCATTAATCAGCCCCAGCATTTT. Protein product: CASSLAGGINQPQHF.

This clone turned up a few times. The CDR3 is CASSQVVRGSADTQYF. Written as DNA, the CDR3 is TGTGCCAGCAGCCAAGTTGTCAGGGGGAGTGCGGATACGCAGTATTTT. The V gene is TRBV14, the J gene TRBJ2-3; TRBD1 aligns across 7 bases. Germline assignment: CDR1 SGHDN and CDR2 FVKESK. The CDR3 contains 16 residues. Germline trimming cut 1 base from V and 6 bases from J; bases unmatched to any gene: 10.

This clone was counted at least ten times. The rearrangement links TRBV7-9 to TRBJ1-1; no clear D. Trimming pared 0 bases from V and 7 bases from J, leaving 9 bases between. This CDR3 has 13 residues. Germline loops: CDR1 SEHNR, CDR2 FQNEAQ (reference sequence). CDR3 sequence: CASSLAGPVEAFF. CDR3 nucleotides: TGTGCCAGCAGCTTAGCCGGCCCAGTTGAAGCTTTCTTT.

This clone was detected only a few times. The chain links TRBV6-5 to TRBJ1-5, with D perhaps matching TRBD1 (6 bases). Germline V CDR1 and CDR2: MNHEY, SVGAGI. V was cut by 6 bases and J by 6 bases, with 12 bases left in between. The CDR3 has 13 amino acids. The CDR3 sequence: CASRTGEGQPQHF. DNA of the CDR3: TGTGCCAGCAGGACAGGTGAAGGTCAGCCCCAGCATTTT.

The rearrangement joins TRBV2 to TRBJ2-7, with a possible D match to TRBD2 (6 bases). There are 13 residues in the CDR3. Germline assignment: CDR1 SNHLY and CDR2 FYNNEI. Trimming cost V 2 bases and J 10 bases, with 15 bases left between them. The CDR3 DNA is TGTGCCAGCAGTGAAATGGGACTCCGGAGCCAGTACTTC. This codes for CASSEMGLRSQYF.

There are a few counts of this clone. V is TRBV11-2 and J is TRBJ2-7, with a weak D call TRBD1 (5 bases). This CDR3 comprises 15 residues. Looked up from germline, CDR1 is SGHAT and CDR2 is FQNNGV. V was pared by 0 bases and J by 0 bases, with 9 bases between. CDR3 amino acids: CASSLEQGPSYEQYF. CDR3 nucleotide sequence: TGTGCCAGCAGCTTAGAGCAGGGTCCCTCCTACGAGCAGTACTTC.

CDR3 residues: CASSPTGTGGFNEQFF. The CDR3 DNA follows: TGTGCCAGCAGTCCGACCGGGACAGGGGGTTTCAATGAGCAGTTCTTC. V and J are TRBV6-6 and TRBJ2-1, with TRBD1 identical over 11 bases. Germline loops: CDR1 MNHNY, CDR2 SVGAGI (reference sequence). The CDR3 contains 16 residues. Germline trimming cut 5 bases from V and 6 bases from J; bases unmatched to any gene: 9.

There are a few counts of this clone. V gene TRBV7-2 combines with J gene TRBJ2-5, with 7 bases that match TRBD2. V was pared by 4 bases and J by 2 bases, with 4 bases of the junction left unmatched. The CDR3 spans 14 residues. Germline-derived CDR1 and CDR2 are SGHTA and FQGNSA. The CDR3 DNA is TGTGCCAGCAGCTCAGCGGGGACTCAAGAGACCCAGTACTTC. Its protein is CASSSAGTQETQYF.

This chain links TRBV29-1 with TRBJ1-2, with 9 bases aligning to TRBD1. This CDR3 has 13 amino acids. Per germline, CDR1 SQVTM and CDR2 ANQGSEA. V was pared by 1 base and J by 7 bases, with 4 bases of the junction left unmatched. The CDR3 is CSVEAGTGSGYTF. In nucleotides, the CDR3 is TGCAGCGTTGAAGCGGGGACAGGGAGTGGCTACACCTTC.

The chain employs TRBV7-2 and TRBJ2-1, with 7 bases matching TRBD2. The CDR3 has 17 amino acids. The ends lost 1 base at V and 3 bases at J; junction bases unmatched: 9. The germline CDR1 and CDR2 sequences are SGHTA and FQGNSA. CDR3: CASSLVVASGNYNEQFF. CDR3 nucleotides: TGTGCCAGCAGCTTAGTAGTGGCTAGCGGAAACTACAATGAGCAGTTCTTC. The whole variable domain, filled in from reference TRBV7-2 and TRBJ2-1, reads GAGVSQSPSNKVTEKGKDVELRCDPISGHTALYWYRQSLGQGLEFLIYFQGNSAPDKSGLPSDRFSAERTGGSVSTLTIQRTQQEDSAVYLCASSLVVASGNYNEQFFGPGTRLTVL.

This clone was detected a few times. V gene TRBV7-9 combines with J gene TRBJ2-3; D is possibly TRBD1 or TRBD2 (5 bases each). Germline V gene lookup returns CDR1 SEHNR and CDR2 FQNEAQ (reference sequence). The CDR3 extends over 17 amino acids. V lost 5 bases to trimming and J lost 2 bases, with 20 bases between them. Written as DNA, the CDR3 is TGTGCCAGCAGCCAACCGGGCTACGGGACCTTCACAGATACGCAGTATTTT. It yields the protein CASSQPGYGTFTDTQYF.

The chain uses TRBV5-1 and TRBJ2-7; tentative D call: TRBD2 (7 bases). Trimming stripped 5 bases from V and 6 bases from J, with 18 bases between. The length of the CDR3 is 14 residues. Germline V lookup: CDR1 SGHRS, CDR2 YFSETQ. CDR3 region: CASRGGDMGSEQYF. The CDR3 coding sequence is TGCGCCAGCAGGGGAGGGGACATGGGAAGCGAGCAGTACTTC. Drawing the rest from reference TRBV5-1 and TRBJ2-7, the complete variable domain is KAGVTQTPRYLIKTRGQQVTLSCSPISGHRSVSWYQQTPGQGLQFLFEYFSETQRNKGNFPGRFSGRQFSNSRSEMNVSTLELGDSALYLCASRGGDMGSEQYFGPGTRLTVT.

In this sample, this clone turned up a few times. The rearrangement links TRBV6-1 to TRBJ1-6, with 9 bases fitting TRBD1. Trimming cost V 3 bases and J 5 bases; bases outside gene matches: 2. The CDR3 extends over 15 amino acids. Per germline, CDR1 MNHNS and CDR2 SASEGT. CDR3 region: CASSDRTGDNSPLHF. The CDR3 DNA sequence: TGTGCCAGCAGTGACCGGACAGGGGATAATTCACCCCTCCACTTT.

There are a few counts of this clone. This chain connects TRBV5-1 to TRBJ2-2, with TRBD1 as a possible D gene (6 bases). The CDR3 covers 16 residues. Between the trimmed V and J ends, which lost 4 bases and 4 bases, there was a span of 17 bases. From germline, CDR1 is SGHRS and CDR2 YFSETQ. As DNA, the CDR3 is TGCGCCAGCAGCCTAGGATCGACAGGATTCACCGGGGAGCTGTTTTTT. This codes for CASSLGSTGFTGELFF.

This clone came up a few times. The J gene is TRBJ2-3, the V gene TRBV5-4; a weak D match, TRBD2 (5 bases). CDR1 is SGHNT and CDR2 is YYREEE in the germline V gene (reference sequence). The CDR3 extends over 14 amino acids. Trimming removed 1 base from V and 4 bases from J, with 10 bases in between. In DNA form, the CDR3 reads TGTGCCAGCAGCTTGAGACCGAGGGCAGATACGCAGTATTTT. Translation: CASSLRPRADTQYF. Full variable domain (rest looked up from reference TRBV5-4 and TRBJ2-3): ETGVTQSPTHLIKTRGQQVTLRCSSQSGHNTVSWYQQALGQGPQFIFQYYREEENGRGNFPPRFSGLQFPNYSSELNVNALELDDSALYLCASSLRPRADTQYFGPGTRLTVL.